This TCR beta chain originates from a study of blood T cell repertoires in COVID-19. V lost 4 bases and J 1 base, leaving 19 bases between the germline ends. Germline V gene data show CDR1 as KGHSH and CDR2 as LQKENI. The CDR3 length is 17 residues. Per the original data handling: Nucleated cell counts were estimated from reference gene primer amplification. Libraries were prepared by immunoSEQ multiplex PCR; TCRdb keeps only in-frame clonotypes and omits some of them. V and J calls and clone size are given by that table; D and trimming were obtained from the DNA. The sample lists 200,000 to 300,000 clones; approximately 82% were seen once.

Specimen: peripheral blood. The source of this sequence is a man aged 40-49 years who had recovered from COVID-19. The V gene is TRBV18, the J gene TRBJ2-5; a possible D gene is TRBD2 (6 bases). The CDR3 sequence: CASSLWGEGRFQETQYF. The CDR3 region has the DNA TGTGCCAGCTCACTTTGGGGGGAAGGCCGATTCCAAGAGACCCAGTACTTC.